These 26 T cell receptor beta chains came from one sample sequenced in a study of blood T cell repertoires in COVID-19. TCRdb's table, derived via immunoSEQ multiplex PCR, lists solely in-frame clones and lacks some. The table shows under 250,000 clones, with approximately 84% occurring only once. The sequenced sample was peripheral blood. The receptors were sampled from a man aged 50-59 years with acute or convalescent COVID-19.

J is TRBJ2-5 and V is TRBV29-1; 13 bases are shared with TRBD2. Germline CDR1 reads SQVTM; CDR2 reads ANQGSEA. V shed 8 bases and J 5 bases; nucleotides not matched to a gene: 8. The CDR3 loop spans 14 amino acids. Here the CDR3 DNA reads TGCAGCATAACTAGCGGGGGGGCATGGGAGACCCAGTACTTC. Its translation is CSITSGGAWETQYF.

The CDR3 DNA follows: TGCGCCAGCAGCCCCTCTAGCCCCGTCAACGAGCAGTACTTC. Its translation is CASSPSSPVNEQYF. This chain joins TRBV4-1 and TRBJ2-7; tentative D call: TRBD2 (5 bases). The CDR3 is 14 amino acids. Germline V CDR1 and CDR2: MGHRA, YSYEKL. Trimming took off 4 bases at V and 5 bases at J, with 15 bases between the two ends.

The chain employs TRBV28 and TRBJ2-3; 10 bases align to TRBD2. The V segment lost 2 bases and the J segment 4 bases; nucleotides outside the gene matches: 9. The CDR3 is 17 amino acids. The germline CDR1 and CDR2 sequences are MDHEN and SYDVKM. CDR3 sequence: CASSLVLAGGIADTQYF. In DNA, the CDR3 is TGTGCCAGCAGTTTAGTATTAGCGGGAGGAATTGCAGATACGCAGTATTTT.

The V call is TRBV18, the J call TRBJ2-2; TRBD1 agrees at 8 bases. The germline CDR1 and CDR2 sequences are KGHSH and LQKENI. The CDR3 runs 16 residues. V lost 1 base, J lost 5 bases, and 6 bases stayed unmatched. This CDR3 is CASSPLPTGATGELFF. CDR3 DNA: TGTGCCAGCTCACCACTGCCGACAGGGGCGACCGGGGAGCTGTTTTTT.

This chain's CDR3 is CASSETARVGLNTEAFF. The CDR3 region has the DNA TGTGCCAGTAGCGAGACAGCCAGGGTGGGATTGAACACTGAAGCTTTCTTT. The rearrangement links TRBV19 to TRBJ1-1, with D perhaps TRBD1 (5 bases). The V and J ends lost 6 bases and 0 bases respectively, with 20 bases between them. Germline CDR1 LNHDA, CDR2 SQIVND (reference sequence). There are 17 residues in the CDR3.

The chain joins TRBV27 to TRBJ1-2, with TRBD1 as a possible D gene (6 bases). V was cut by 6 bases and J by 2 bases, with 16 bases left in between. Germline CDR1 and CDR2: MNHEY and SMNVEV (reference sequence). The length of the CDR3 is 15 residues. The CDR3 region is CASSASGHPNYGYTF. The CDR3 DNA reads as TGTGCCAGCAGCGCTTCGGGACACCCAAACTATGGCTACACCTTC.

The genes are TRBV7-8 and TRBJ1-1; 11 bases agree with TRBD1. The CDR3 extends over 17 amino acids. After removal of 5 bases from V and 3 bases from J, the junction contained 11 bases not matched to a gene. CDR1 and CDR2 (germline): SGHVS, FQNEAQ. The CDR3 spells CASSPVGQGAKDTEAFF. The CDR3 DNA follows: TGTGCCAGCAGCCCAGTTGGACAGGGGGCCAAGGACACTGAAGCTTTCTTT.

The table lists this clone with a few counts. The chain is built from TRBV11-2 and TRBJ1-2; D is unresolved. The V gene's germline CDR1 is SGHAT and CDR2 FQNNGV. V was cut by 0 bases and J by 8 bases, with 22 bases left in between. The CDR3 consists of 17 residues. In DNA form, the CDR3 reads TGTGCCAGCAGCTTAGATTATCCCCCGGTGCCTTTTTTAGGCTACACCTTC. It translates to CASSLDYPPVPFLGYTF.

V is TRBV24-1 and J is TRBJ1-5; D is uncertain. This CDR3 contains 13 residues. The germline V gene encodes CDR1 KGHDR and CDR2 SFDVKD. V was pared by 6 bases and J by 0 bases, with 5 bases between. In nucleotides, the CDR3 is TGTGCCACCAGTAGAGGTAGCAATCAGCCCCAGCATTTT. This gives the protein CATSRGSNQPQHF.

The V call is TRBV30, the J call TRBJ2-7, with a possible D match to TRBD1 (5 bases). V lost 0 bases and J 7 bases, leaving 10 bases between the germline ends. The CDR3 consists of 12 residues. Germline CDR1 and CDR2: GTSNPN and SVGIG (reference sequence). CDR3 sequence (DNA): TGTGCCTGGAGTGTACAGGTCAGGGAGCAGTACTTC. Its protein is CAWSVQVREQYF.

The table lists this clone with a count of one. This sequence joins TRBV20-1 and TRBJ2-4, with 10 bases matching TRBD1. CDR1 and CDR2 (germline): DFQATT, SNEGSKA (reference sequence). Germline trimming cut 6 bases from V and 8 bases from J; bases unmatched to any gene: 1. The CDR3 contains 11 residues. The CDR3 DNA reads as TGCAGTGCAGGACAGGGGGACATTCAGTACTTC. This translates into CSAGQGDIQYF.

V gene TRBV10-2 combines with J gene TRBJ2-7; possible D gene TRBD1, 6 bases. From germline, CDR1 is WSHSY and CDR2 SAAADI. The CDR3 has 12 residues. With 6 bases removed from V and 1 base from J, the gap between germline ends came to 7 bases. This CDR3 reads CASRQGSYEQYF. The CDR3 DNA is TGCGCCAGCAGGCAGGGGTCCTACGAGCAGTACTTC.

This clone was counted once. This chain joins TRBV10-3 and TRBJ1-1, with D perhaps matching TRBD1 (6 bases). Germline V gene sequence: CDR1 ENHRY, CDR2 SYGVKD. V was clipped by 5 bases and J by 1 base, with 8 bases between them. The CDR3 spans 13 residues. The CDR3 nucleotides are TGTGCCATCAGTTGGACAGAGAACACTGAAGCTTTCTTT. Its translation: CAISWTENTEAFF.

The DNA for the CDR3 is TGTGCCACCAGTCAGGTGTCGGCAGAAAAACTGTTTTTT. This translates into CATSQVSAEKLFF. V usage is TRBV15 and J usage is TRBJ1-4; unclear D gene. Trimming pared 6 bases from V and 8 bases from J, leaving 13 bases between. The CDR3 consists of 13 residues. Germline loops: CDR1 LNHNV, CDR2 YYDKDF (reference sequence).

The chain couples TRBV7-9 to TRBJ2-3; D might be TRBD1 (6 bases). CDR1 is SEHNR, CDR2 FQNEAQ, per germline (reference sequence). Trimming removed 4 bases from V and 2 bases from J, with 13 bases in between. CDR3 length equals 15 residues. CDR3 sequence (DNA): TGTGCCAGCAGCTCCTACAGGGAGATCACAGATACGCAGTATTTT. Translation: CASSSYREITDTQYF.

V usage is TRBV5-1 and J usage is TRBJ2-1; 13 bases agree with TRBD2. Germline values: CDR1 SGHRS, CDR2 YFSETQ. Trimming cost V 4 bases and J 2 bases; bases outside gene matches: 6. The CDR3 totals 17 residues. This CDR3 reads CASSQRTSGGTYNEQFF. CDR3 coding DNA: TGCGCCAGCAGCCAACGGACTAGCGGGGGCACCTACAATGAGCAGTTCTTC.

The CDR3 coding sequence is TGTGCCTGGGCCAAGGACAGAACTAATGAAAAACTGTTTTTT. Its protein product is CAWAKDRTNEKLFF. This chain uses TRBV30 with TRBJ1-4; the D gene is possibly TRBD1 (6 bases). Germline CDR1 GTSNPN, CDR2 SVGIG (reference sequence). This CDR3 spans 14 amino acids. Trimming shortened V by 5 bases and J by 1 base, and 11 bases separated the two germline ends.

The V and J genes are TRBV28 and TRBJ2-7, with D possibly being TRBD2 (6 bases). V lost 7 bases and J lost 0, with 13 bases in between. The CDR3 runs 14 residues. Looked up from germline, CDR1 is MDHEN and CDR2 is SYDVKM. The CDR3 sequence is CASTGRDPSYEQYF. CDR3 sequence (DNA): TGTGCCAGCACGGGGCGGGACCCCTCCTACGAGCAGTACTTC.

This clone turned up a few times. The V gene is TRBV7-3, the J gene TRBJ2-2; D possibly corresponds to TRBD2 (5 bases). Germline CDR1 SGHTA, CDR2 FQGTGA. There are 13 residues in the CDR3. V lost 5 bases, J lost 6 bases, and 10 bases lay in between. CDR3 sequence: CASSTDSAGELFF. As DNA, the CDR3 is TGTGCCAGCAGCACGGACTCAGCCGGGGAGCTGTTTTTT.

The chain joins TRBV6-1 to TRBJ2-3; 7 nucleotides line up with TRBD2. CDR3 length: 15 residues. Losses at the gene ends were 0 bases for V and 6 bases for J; bases not matched to a gene: 6. Germline V gene sequence: CDR1 MNHNS, CDR2 SASEGT. CDR3 residues: CASSEAVGGSDTQYF. For the CDR3, the DNA is TGTGCCAGCAGTGAAGCTGTGGGAGGGTCCGATACGCAGTATTTT.

CDR3 sequence reads: CASSEVLSGTEAFF. CDR3 coding DNA: TGTGCCAGCAGTGAAGTTCTGTCGGGCACTGAAGCTTTCTTT. The chain joins TRBV2 to TRBJ1-1; D call uncertain. The V and J ends lost 1 base and 4 bases respectively, with 10 bases between them. The CDR3 covers 14 residues. Germline values: CDR1 SNHLY, CDR2 FYNNEI. Supplemented by reference TRBV2 and TRBJ1-1, the full variable domain reads EPEVTQTPSHQVTQMGQEVILRCVPISNHLYFYWYRQILGQKVEFLVSFYNNEISEKSEIFDDQFSVERPDGSNFTLKIRSTKLEDSAMYFCASSEVLSGTEAFFGQGTRLTVV.

V gene TRBV7-2 combines with J gene TRBJ1-1; a weak D match, TRBD1 (5 bases). The CDR3 covers 16 residues. Deletions cut 2 bases from V and 1 base from J, with 14 bases between. In germline, CDR1 is SGHTA, CDR2 FQGNSA. For the CDR3, the DNA is TGTGCCAGCAGCTTATATCGGTCGGGGGGGAACACTGAAGCTTTCTTT. This translates into CASSLYRSGGNTEAFF.

This clone turned up a few times. The rearrangement uses TRBV27 and TRBJ2-6, with D maybe TRBD1 (6 bases). The CDR3 contains 14 residues. Trimming shortened V by 4 bases and J by 3 bases, and 7 bases separated the two germline ends. Germline V lookup: CDR1 MNHEY, CDR2 SMNVEV (reference sequence). The CDR3 DNA reads TGTGCCAGCAGTTGGGGGCTTGGGGCCAACGTCCTGACTTTC. Its protein product is CASSWGLGANVLTF.

The V and J genes are TRBV7-9 and TRBJ1-3; D call uncertain. Germline lookup yields CDR1 SEHNR and CDR2 FQNEAQ (reference sequence). V was clipped by 1 base and J by 0 bases, with 13 bases between them. The CDR3 consists of 17 residues. The CDR3 loop is CASSLGLGPSSGNTIYF. CDR3 sequence (DNA): TGTGCCAGCAGCTTAGGGCTGGGCCCAAGCTCTGGAAACACCATATATTTT.

This clone was seen a single time. The V and J genes are TRBV28 and TRBJ2-7; tentatively, D is TRBD2 (5 bases). There are 12 residues in the CDR3. The ends were cut back, 5 bases at V and 5 bases at J, with 10 bases in the middle. Per germline, CDR1 MDHEN and CDR2 SYDVKM. The CDR3 nucleotides are TGTGCCAGCAGTCCGTTGGGAGACGAGCAGTACTTC. Translation gives CASSPLGDEQYF.

The chain is built from TRBV7-3 and TRBJ2-2; 7 bases agree with TRBD2. Germline V lookup: CDR1 SGHTA, CDR2 FQGTGA. The CDR3 has 15 residues. J lost 4 bases, V lost 5 bases, and 7 bases had no gene match. Here the CDR3 reads CASSAGLVSTGELFF. The CDR3 coding sequence is TGTGCCAGCAGCGCCGGACTAGTCTCCACCGGGGAGCTGTTTTTT.